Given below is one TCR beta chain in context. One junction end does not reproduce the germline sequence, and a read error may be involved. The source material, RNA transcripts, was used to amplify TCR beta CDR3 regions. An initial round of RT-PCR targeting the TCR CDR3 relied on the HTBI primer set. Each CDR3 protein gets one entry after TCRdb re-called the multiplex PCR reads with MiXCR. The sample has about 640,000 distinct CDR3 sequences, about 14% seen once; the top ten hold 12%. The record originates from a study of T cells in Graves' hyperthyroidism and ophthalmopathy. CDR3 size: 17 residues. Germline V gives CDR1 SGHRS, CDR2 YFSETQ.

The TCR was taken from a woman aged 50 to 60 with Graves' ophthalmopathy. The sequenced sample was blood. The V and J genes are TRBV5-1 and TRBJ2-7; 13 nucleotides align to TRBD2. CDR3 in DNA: TGTGCCAGCAGCGTTGGGGGACTAGCGGGGAGCTCCTACGAGCAGTACTTC. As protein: CASSVGGLAGSSYEQYF. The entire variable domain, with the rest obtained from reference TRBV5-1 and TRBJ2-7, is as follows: KAGVTQTPRYLIKTRGQQVTLSCSPISGHRSVSWYQQTPGQGLQFLFEYFSETQRNKGNFPGRFSGRQFSNSRSEMNVSTLELGDSALYLCASSVGGLAGSSYEQYFGPGTRLTVT.